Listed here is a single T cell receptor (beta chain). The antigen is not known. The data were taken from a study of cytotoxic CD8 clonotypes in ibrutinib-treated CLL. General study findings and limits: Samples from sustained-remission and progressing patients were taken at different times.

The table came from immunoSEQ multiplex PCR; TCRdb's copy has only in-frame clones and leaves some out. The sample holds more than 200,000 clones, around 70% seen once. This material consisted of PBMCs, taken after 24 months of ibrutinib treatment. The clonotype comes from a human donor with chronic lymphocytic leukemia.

CDR3 coding DNA: TGTGCCAGCCGGTTCACAGGAAGAGACACTGAAGCTTTCTTT. It yields the protein CASRFTGRDTEAFF. This chain uses TRBV6-1 with TRBJ1-1, with D tentatively TRBD1 (5 bases). Germline CDR1 reads MNHNS; CDR2 reads SASEGT. The V gene lost 8 bases and the J gene lost 3 bases, with 16 bases spanning the gap. The CDR3 totals 14 residues.